The clone carrying this T cell receptor (beta chain) showed up just once. The record originates from a study of blood T cell repertoires in COVID-19. Study overall: Cohort 3 recovery required two negative PCRs, clearance, or symptom resolution.

Participants were aged about 18 to 100 years, lived in some 23 US areas, and enrolled virtually. V dropped 4 bases and J dropped 9; count of bases not matched to a gene: 7. CDR1 is WSHSY, CDR2 SAAADI, per germline. This CDR3 comprises 13 residues. Here immunoSEQ multiplex PCR was the method, and the copy in TCRdb shows in-frame clones only, minus some. The data show roughly 340,000 clones, about 89% seen once. This chain links TRBV10-2 with TRBJ2-7; TRBD1 aligns across 9 bases. This clonotype was obtained from a man aged 40-49 years in a cohort exposed to, infected with or recovered from COVID-19 (not recorded which). The sample consisted of PBMCs or T cells enriched from blood (not recorded which). The CDR3 is CASSGTGDKGQYF. CDR3 DNA sequence: TGCGCCAGCAGTGGGACAGGGGACAAGGGGCAGTACTTC.